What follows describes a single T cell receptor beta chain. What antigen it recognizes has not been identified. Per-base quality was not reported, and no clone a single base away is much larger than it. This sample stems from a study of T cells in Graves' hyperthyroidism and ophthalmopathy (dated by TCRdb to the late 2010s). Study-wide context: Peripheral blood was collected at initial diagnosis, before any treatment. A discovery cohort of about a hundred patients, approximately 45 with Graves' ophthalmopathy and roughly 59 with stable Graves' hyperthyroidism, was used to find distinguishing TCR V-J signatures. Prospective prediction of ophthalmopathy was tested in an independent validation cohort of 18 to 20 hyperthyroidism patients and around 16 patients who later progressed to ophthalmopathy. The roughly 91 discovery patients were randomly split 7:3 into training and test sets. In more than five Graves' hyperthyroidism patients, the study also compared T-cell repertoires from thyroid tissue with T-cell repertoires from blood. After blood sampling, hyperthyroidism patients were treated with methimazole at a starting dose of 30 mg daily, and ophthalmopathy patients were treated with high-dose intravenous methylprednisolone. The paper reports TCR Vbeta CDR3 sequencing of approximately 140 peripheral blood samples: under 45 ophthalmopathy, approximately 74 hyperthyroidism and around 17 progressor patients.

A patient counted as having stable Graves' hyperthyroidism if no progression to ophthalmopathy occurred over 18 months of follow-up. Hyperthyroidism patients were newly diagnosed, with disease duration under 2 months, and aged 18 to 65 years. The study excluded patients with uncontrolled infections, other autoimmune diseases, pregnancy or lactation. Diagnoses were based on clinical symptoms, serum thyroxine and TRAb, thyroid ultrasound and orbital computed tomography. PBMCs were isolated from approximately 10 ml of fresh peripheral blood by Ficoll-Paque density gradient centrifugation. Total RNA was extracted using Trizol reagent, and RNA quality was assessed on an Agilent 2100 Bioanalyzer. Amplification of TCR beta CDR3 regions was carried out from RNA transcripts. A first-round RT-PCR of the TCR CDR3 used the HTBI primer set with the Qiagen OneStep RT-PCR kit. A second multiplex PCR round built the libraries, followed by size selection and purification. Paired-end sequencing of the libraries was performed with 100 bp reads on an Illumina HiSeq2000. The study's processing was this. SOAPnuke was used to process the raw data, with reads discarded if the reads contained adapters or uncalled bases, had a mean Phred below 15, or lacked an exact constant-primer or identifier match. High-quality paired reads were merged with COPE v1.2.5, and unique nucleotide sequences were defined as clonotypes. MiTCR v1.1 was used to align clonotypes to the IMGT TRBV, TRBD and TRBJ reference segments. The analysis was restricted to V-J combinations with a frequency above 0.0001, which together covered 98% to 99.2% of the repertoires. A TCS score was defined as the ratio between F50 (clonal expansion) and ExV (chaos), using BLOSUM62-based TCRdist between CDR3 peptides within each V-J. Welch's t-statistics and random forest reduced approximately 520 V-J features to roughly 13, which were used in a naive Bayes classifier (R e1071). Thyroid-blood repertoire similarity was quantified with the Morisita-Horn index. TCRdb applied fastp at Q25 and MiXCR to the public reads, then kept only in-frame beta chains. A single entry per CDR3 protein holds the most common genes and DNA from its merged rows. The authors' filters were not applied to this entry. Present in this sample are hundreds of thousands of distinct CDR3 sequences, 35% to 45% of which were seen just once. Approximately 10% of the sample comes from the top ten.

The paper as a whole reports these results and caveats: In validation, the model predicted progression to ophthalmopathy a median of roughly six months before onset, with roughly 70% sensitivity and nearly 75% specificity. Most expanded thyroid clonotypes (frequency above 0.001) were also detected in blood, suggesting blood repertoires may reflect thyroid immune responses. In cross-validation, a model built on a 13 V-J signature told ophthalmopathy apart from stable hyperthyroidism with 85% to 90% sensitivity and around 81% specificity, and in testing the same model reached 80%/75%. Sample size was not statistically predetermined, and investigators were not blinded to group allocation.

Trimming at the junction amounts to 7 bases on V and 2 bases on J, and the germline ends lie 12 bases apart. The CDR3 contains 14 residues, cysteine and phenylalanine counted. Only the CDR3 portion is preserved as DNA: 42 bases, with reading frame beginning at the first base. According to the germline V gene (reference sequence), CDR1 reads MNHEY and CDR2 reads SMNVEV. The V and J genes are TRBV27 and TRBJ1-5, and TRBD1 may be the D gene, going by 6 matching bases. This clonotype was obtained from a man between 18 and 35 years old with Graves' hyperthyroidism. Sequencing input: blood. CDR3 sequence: CASMPGEGNQPQHF. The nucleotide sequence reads TGTGCCAGCATGCCAGGGGAGGGCAATCAGCCCCAGCATTTT.